This T cell receptor (beta chain) was sequenced for a study of blood T cell repertoires in COVID-19. Profiling relied on immunoSEQ multiplex PCR, and the TCRdb table lists in-frame clones only, not all of them. The sample lists roughly 150,000 clones, 83% occurring once. The CDR3 is 17 residues long. V was cut by 4 bases and J by 0 bases, with 13 bases left in between. Germline V gene lookup returns CDR1 MDHEN and CDR2 SYDVKM. Sequenced input: peripheral blood. The V call is TRBV28, the J call TRBJ1-6; D possibly corresponds to TRBD1 (5 bases). This receptor was identified in a woman of 80 years or more with acute or convalescent COVID-19. CDR3 protein: CASSSLGQSSYNSPLHF. Written as DNA, the CDR3 is TGTGCCAGCAGTTCTTTGGGGCAGAGCTCCTATAATTCACCCCTCCACTTT.